This TCR beta chain was recovered during a study of monozygotic twins with cystic fibrosis. CDR1 and CDR2 from the germline V gene are SGHTA and FQGNSA. This CDR3 comprises 15 residues. Trimming shortened V by 5 bases and J by 1 base, and 14 bases separated the two germline ends. This table comes from immunoSEQ multiplex PCR, and its TCRdb copy is limited to in-frame clones, with some not included. The sample lists approximately 34,000 clones; roughly 96% were seen once. The chain recombines TRBV7-2 with TRBJ1-2, with D maybe TRBD1 (5 bases). The TCR comes from a girl aged 2-10 years with cystic fibrosis. The sample was blood. CDR3 loop: CASSAGPGLNYGYTF. The CDR3 region has the DNA TGTGCCAGCAGCGCAGGGCCAGGGCTTAACTATGGCTACACCTTC.